The 10 T cell receptor beta chains presented below share a single source sample, sequenced in a study of shared clonotypes between healthy human individuals. Some clones are missing from TCRdb's copy, which holds only in-frame ones; the method was immunoSEQ multiplex PCR. The data contain millions of clones, approximately 94% of them seen just once; the ten biggest clones take up 0.13% to 0.15%. The sample taken for sequencing was naive CD4+ T cells sorted from blood. Subset here: CD45RA+ positively selected. The receptor source for this set is a man younger than 35 in good health.

Concerning this clone itself: Distinct nucleotide sequences in the sample also encode this CDR3. The CDR3 loop is CSARTGNTEAFF. The DNA for the CDR3 is TGCAGCGCCCGGACGGGGAACACTGAAGCTTTCTTT. V is TRBV29-1 and J is TRBJ1-1; D ambiguous. The CDR3 consists of 12 residues. Trimming removed 7 bases from V and 1 base from J, with 10 bases in between. Germline CDR1 reads SQVTM; CDR2 reads ANQGSEA.

This chain joins TRBV5-8 and TRBJ1-5; 8 bases are shared with TRBD1. From germline, CDR1 is SGHTS and CDR2 YDEGEE. The CDR3 consists of 16 residues. With V trimmed by 0 bases and J by 0 bases, 2 bases remained unmatched. CDR3 in DNA: TGTGCCAGCAGCTTGGGACAGGGGAATAGCAATCAGCCCCAGCATTTT. Protein product: CASSLGQGNSNQPQHF.

Worth noting for this clone: The identical CDR3 is also encoded by other nucleotide sequences in the sample. The chain uses TRBV10-3 and TRBJ2-5; the match to TRBD2 covers 7 bases. Trimming at V came to 0 bases and at J to 4 bases, leaving 5 bases not matched to a gene. There are 15 residues in the CDR3. Germline V lookup: CDR1 ENHRY, CDR2 SYGVKD. The CDR3, as DNA: TGTGCCATCAGTGAGTCTTTGGCGGGAGTAGAGACCCAGTACTTC. Its translation: CAISESLAGVETQYF.

This clone came up once. The chain carries TRBV27 and TRBJ2-6; D unclear. CDR3 length equals 17 residues. Germline V CDR1 and CDR2: MNHEY, SMNVEV (reference sequence). Deletions cut 0 bases from V and 1 base from J, with 10 bases between. Written as DNA, the CDR3 is TGTGCCAGCAGTTTATCGCATTTCAGGTCTGGGGCCAACGTCCTGACTTTC. It encodes CASSLSHFRSGANVLTF.

This clone was counted between two and nine times. One junction end does not reproduce the germline sequence, and a read error may be involved. Other nucleotide sequences in the sample specify the same CDR3. The chain joins TRBV7-7 to TRBJ1-1, with D possibly TRBD1 on 6 matching bases. CDR3 size: 13 residues. CDR1 and CDR2 from the germline V gene are SSHAT and FNYEAQ (reference sequence). CDR3 sequence reads: CASSLDRNTEAFF. CDR3 DNA: TGTGCTAGCAGCTTGGACAGGAACACTGAAGCTTTCTTT. Complete variable domain (other parts from reference TRBV7-7 and TRBJ1-1): GAGVSQSPRYKVTKRGQDVTLRCDPISSHATLYWYQQALGQGPEFLTYFNYEAQPDKSGLPSDRFSAERPEGSISTLTIQRTEQRDSAMYRCASSLDRNTEAFFGQGTRLTVV.

This chain uses TRBV30 with TRBJ1-6, with TRBD1 as a possible D gene (5 bases). Germline CDR1 reads GTSNPN; CDR2 reads SVGIG (reference sequence). The CDR3 sequence is 13 residues long. V shed 2 bases and J shed 14 bases, with 16 bases lying between them. The CDR3 here is CAWSPGGGVALHF. DNA for the CDR3: TGTGCCTGGAGTCCTGGGGGTGGCGTAGCCCTCCACTTT.

The chain employs TRBV27 and TRBJ2-1; D is ambiguous. V lost 6 bases and J lost 5, with 11 bases in between. Germline V gene sequence: CDR1 MNHEY, CDR2 SMNVEV (reference sequence). This CDR3 is built from 13 residues. The CDR3 protein is CASRDRRHNEQFF. DNA of the CDR3: TGTGCCAGCAGGGACCGACGGCACAATGAGCAGTTCTTC.

The chain recombines TRBV7-2 with TRBJ1-4; the D is unclear. The germline V gene encodes CDR1 SGHTA and CDR2 FQGNSA. Trimming took off 1 base at V and 7 bases at J, with 10 bases between the two ends. The CDR3 length is 14 residues. The CDR3 DNA reads as TGTGCCAGCAGCTTAGTCGGGTTGAGTGAAAAACTGTTTTTT. Translation: CASSLVGLSEKLFF.

The rearrangement uses TRBV25-1 and TRBJ1-2; D gene uncertain. The CDR3 length is 12 residues. CDR1 and CDR2 (germline): MGHDK, SYGVNS. V dropped 8 bases and J dropped 3 bases, with 10 bases sitting between them. CDR3 nucleotide sequence: TGTGCCAGCCTAGACCAGGACTATGGCTACACCTTC. Protein: CASLDQDYGYTF.

The genes are TRBV27 and TRBJ1-5; a weak D match, TRBD1 (6 bases). The V end lost 6 bases, the J end lost 6 bases, and 18 bases lay between the germline ends. The length of the CDR3 is 15 residues. Germline V lookup: CDR1 MNHEY, CDR2 SMNVEV (reference sequence). CDR3 nucleotides: TGTGCCAGCAGAATAACAGGGAACATGGGTCAGCCCCAGCATTTT. Its translation: CASRITGNMGQPQHF.